A selection of T cell receptor beta chains follows, all from one sample in a study of cytomegalovirus exposure and HLA in healthy donors. The assay was immunoSEQ multiplex PCR, and TCRdb's table has in-frame clones only and misses some. Among some 200,000 clones listed, over 80% were seen once. The sequenced material came from PBMCs. These receptors were collected from a boy under 10 years old in good health and CMV-seronegative. CDR3s include the opening cysteine and the closing phenylalanine or tryptophan. D genes are given only for firm matches. Size is stated for part of the rows, as once, few or many counts, or as a class when the clone is expanded.

J,V,size,D,DNA,CDR3
TRBJ2-5,TRBV9,.,TRBD1,TGTGCCAGCAGCGCCACAGGGGGAAACCAAGAGACCCAGTACTTC,CASSATGGNQETQYF
TRBJ2-1,TRBV4-1,.,TRBD2,TGCGCCAGCAGCCAAGTTCAAGCGGGAAGCTATGAGCAGTTCTTC,CASSQVQAGSYEQFF
TRBJ1-1,TRBV10-2,few,.,TGCGCCAGCAGTGAAGAGGGCAGATTTAACACTGAAGCTTTCTTT,CASSEEGRFNTEAFF
TRBJ2-7,TRBV5-6,once,.,TGTGCCAGCAGCTTGCAGGGCTACGAGCAGTACTTC,CASSLQGYEQYF
TRBJ1-2,TRBV11-2,.,.,TGTGCCAGCAGCTTAGGTTCCCTAAGGGGAGGGTACTATGGCTACACCTTC,CASSLGSLRGGYYGYTF
TRBJ1-2,TRBV11-2,.,TRBD1,TGTGCCAGCAGCCCTAGGGGCGACAGGGGGCGGATGGGAGGCTACACCTTC,CASSPRGDRGRMGGYTF
TRBJ2-1,TRBV18,few,.,TGTGCCAGCTCACCGCGAGGGGGCTCCTACAATGAGCAGTTCTTC,CASSPRGGSYNEQFF
TRBJ2-7,TRBV7-6,.,.,TGTGCCAGCAGCGAGGGCCGAGGGTACGAGCAGTACTTC,CASSEGRGYEQYF
TRBJ2-5,TRBV27,.,TRBD2,TGTGCCAGCAGTTTTGCGGGAGTCCAAGAGACCCAGTACTTC,CASSFAGVQETQYF
TRBJ1-1,TRBV7-9,.,.,TGTGCCAGCAGCCCACTGGGGGGACCTACCCTGAACACTGAAGCTTTCTTT,CASSPLGGPTLNTEAFF
TRBJ2-1,TRBV7-3,.,TRBD2,TGTGCCAGCAGCCCTAGCGGGGGGCTCAATGAGCAGTTCTTC,CASSPSGGLNEQFF
TRBJ1-4,TRBV9,.,TRBD1,TGTGCCAGCAGCGTAGGACAGGGGGCTAATGAAAAACTGTTTTTT,CASSVGQGANEKLFF
TRBJ2-5,TRBV14,.,.,TGTGCCAGCAGCCAAGAGGAGGGATGGGAGACCCAGTACTTC,CASSQEEGWETQYF
TRBJ2-1,TRBV27,.,.,TGTGCCAGCAGTCCCAGGGGAGTTAGCTACAATGAGCAGTTCTTC,CASSPRGVSYNEQFF
TRBJ2-7,TRBV11-2,.,TRBD2,TGTGCCAGCAGTTTACTAGCGGGACACCTCTCCTACGAGCAGTACTTC,CASSLLAGHLSYEQYF
TRBJ2-7,TRBV4-2,.,TRBD2,TGTGCCAGCAGCCAAGCTCGGGGGGGGCCCTACGAGCAGTACTTC,CASSQARGGPYEQYF
TRBJ2-1,TRBV7-9,.,.,TGTGCCAGCAGCTTAGCGCTGAGCTCCTACAATGAGCAGTTCTTC,CASSLALSSYNEQFF
TRBJ1-5,TRBV2,.,.,TGTGCCAGCAGAAGAGGGTCGGATCAGCCCCAGCATTTT,CASRRGSDQPQHF
TRBJ1-2,TRBV5-4,.,.,TGTGCCAGCAGGCTAAGAGGGGGACGGGGCTACACCTTC,CASRLRGGRGYTF
TRBJ2-3,TRBV5-1,.,TRBD1,TGCGCCAGCAGCCGGACAGGGGGCTTAGATACGCAGTATTTT,CASSRTGGLDTQYF
TRBJ1-1,TRBV11-2,.,.,TGTGCCAGCAGACTGAGTTTAATTAACACTGAAGCTTTCTTT,CASRLSLINTEAFF
TRBJ2-5,TRBV5-1,.,TRBD2,TGCGCCAGCAGCTTGGCCCCTAGCGGGAGGGCGGAGACCCAGTACTTC,CASSLAPSGRAETQYF
TRBJ2-3,TRBV7-6,.,TRBD2,TGTGCCAGCAGCCTAACGGGGACTAGCGGCACAGATACGCAGTATTTT,CASSLTGTSGTDTQYF
TRBJ2-7,TRBV11-2,.,TRBD1,TGTGCCAGCAGCTTAGCCCAGGACAGGGTAAACGAGCAGTACTTC,CASSLAQDRVNEQYF
TRBJ2-3,TRBV29-1,.,.,TGCAGCGTACTAGCCGACACAGATACGCAGTATTTT,CSVLADTDTQYF
TRBJ2-2,TRBV11-1,.,TRBD2,TGTGCCAGCACGGGACTAGCTGACGGGGAGCTGTTTTTT,CASTGLADGELFF
TRBJ2-3,TRBV7-3,.,.,TGTGCCAGCAGCTTAGGGACAATCAGCACAGATACGCAGTATTTT,CASSLGTISTDTQYF
TRBJ1-2,TRBV9,.,TRBD1,TGTGCCAGCAGCGTAGGGGGACAGGTGGGGCATGGCTACACCTTC,CASSVGGQVGHGYTF
TRBJ2-1,TRBV9,.,TRBD2,TGTGCCAGCAGCACTAGCGGGTGGGCCTACAATGAGCAGTTCTTC,CASSTSGWAYNEQFF
TRBJ1-1,TRBV2,.,TRBD1,TGTGCCAGCAGTCGGACAGGGATGGACACTGAAGCTTTCTTT,CASSRTGMDTEAFF
TRBJ2-1,TRBV9,.,TRBD2,TGTGCCAGCAGCCGTGGGGGACTAGCGGTATCCAATGAGCAGTTCTTC,CASSRGGLAVSNEQFF
TRBJ2-5,TRBV6-5,.,.,TGTGCCAGCAGTTACACGAGGACGGGGGAGACCCAGTACTTC,CASSYTRTGETQYF
TRBJ1-1,TRBV15,few,.,TGTGCCACCAGCAGAGAGCGAAAAGCTTTCTTT,CATSRERKAFF
TRBJ1-1,TRBV5-1,.,.,TGCGCCAGCAGCTTGGTCAGGGATAACACTGAAGCTTTCTTT,CASSLVRDNTEAFF
TRBJ2-3,TRBV7-3,.,.,TGTGCCAGCAGCTTAGTGTCATCCACAGATACGCAGTATTTT,CASSLVSSTDTQYF
TRBJ1-2,TRBV13,few,TRBD1,TGTGCCAGCAGCGCGGACAGGGGGGCGAATGGCTACACCTTC,CASSADRGANGYTF
TRBJ1-1,TRBV6-6,.,.,TGTGCCAGCAGTTACTCAGCAGGGAGGGACACTGAAGCTTTCTTT,CASSYSAGRDTEAFF
TRBJ1-1,TRBV6-1,few,.,TGTGCCAGCAGGGAATACAGGGAAACGAACACTGAAGCTTTCTTT,CASREYRETNTEAFF
TRBJ1-4,TRBV27,.,.,TGTGCCAGCAGGAAACCCGGGGGAACTAATGAAAAACTGTTTTTT,CASRKPGGTNEKLFF
TRBJ1-1,TRBV6-1,.,TRBD1,TGTGCCAGCAGTGTTGACAGGGCGCAAACTGAAGCTTTCTTT,CASSVDRAQTEAFF
TRBJ2-5,TRBV7-8,.,.,TGTGCCAGCAGCTTATGGGGGGGGGCGTTGGAGACCCAGTACTTC,CASSLWGGALETQYF
TRBJ1-2,TRBV20-1,.,.,TGCAGTGTCGAGAGGGAGGACGGCTACACCTTC,CSVEREDGYTF
TRBJ2-1,TRBV7-2,.,.,TGTGCCAGCAGCTTCCGATGGACACTCCACAATGAGCAGTTCTTC,CASSFRWTLHNEQFF
TRBJ2-7,TRBV29-1,.,TRBD1,TGCAGCGTTGACCGGACAGGGGCAACCTCCTACGAGCAGTACTTC,CSVDRTGATSYEQYF
TRBJ1-2,TRBV6-5,.,TRBD1,TGTGCCAGCAGTTACGAAGCGCAGGGGGGTGGCTACACCTTC,CASSYEAQGGGYTF
TRBJ2-2,TRBV6-5,.,TRBD2,TGTGCCAGCAGTTACTCGGGACTAGCGGGGGGCCGGGAGCTGTTTTTT,CASSYSGLAGGRELFF
TRBJ2-3,TRBV10-1,.,.,TGCGCCAGCAGTGACTCTAAATCTAGCACAGATACGCAGTATTTT,CASSDSKSSTDTQYF
TRBJ2-1,TRBV5-6,.,.,TGTGCCAGCAGCTCTTCTGGCGGAAGCTCCTACAATGAGCAGTTCTTC,CASSSSGGSSYNEQFF
TRBJ2-7,TRBV7-8,few,TRBD1,TGTGCCAGCAGCACGGGACAGGGGATCCAGTACTTC,CASSTGQGIQYF
TRBJ1-1,TRBV30,.,.,TGTGCCTGGACCCCAGGTGATAAGACTGAAGCTTTCTTT,CAWTPGDKTEAFF
TRBJ1-6,TRBV30,.,TRBD1,TGTGCCTGGGGGACAGGGGTAGACCGAGAGATCTATAATTCACCCCTCCACTTT,CAWGTGVDREIYNSPLHF
TRBJ2-1,TRBV13,.,.,TGTGCCAGCAGCTTTTACCGGAATGAGCAGTTCTTC,CASSFYRNEQFF
TRBJ2-3,TRBV7-4,.,TRBD2,TGTGCCAGCAGCTTATATCGACTAGCGGGAGCAGGGGGCACAGATACGCAGTATTTT,CASSLYRLAGAGGTDTQYF
TRBJ2-7,TRBV7-2,.,.,TGTGCCAGCCGCCCTCCGGAGTCCTACGAGCAGTACTTC,CASRPPESYEQYF
TRBJ2-1,TRBV19,.,.,TGTGCCAGCACAACGGGGGGCCAGAACAATGAGCAGTTCTTC,CASTTGGQNNEQFF
TRBJ1-2,TRBV6-6,.,.,TGTGCCAGCAGTTACCTTCAGGGCGACTATGGCTACACCTTC,CASSYLQGDYGYTF